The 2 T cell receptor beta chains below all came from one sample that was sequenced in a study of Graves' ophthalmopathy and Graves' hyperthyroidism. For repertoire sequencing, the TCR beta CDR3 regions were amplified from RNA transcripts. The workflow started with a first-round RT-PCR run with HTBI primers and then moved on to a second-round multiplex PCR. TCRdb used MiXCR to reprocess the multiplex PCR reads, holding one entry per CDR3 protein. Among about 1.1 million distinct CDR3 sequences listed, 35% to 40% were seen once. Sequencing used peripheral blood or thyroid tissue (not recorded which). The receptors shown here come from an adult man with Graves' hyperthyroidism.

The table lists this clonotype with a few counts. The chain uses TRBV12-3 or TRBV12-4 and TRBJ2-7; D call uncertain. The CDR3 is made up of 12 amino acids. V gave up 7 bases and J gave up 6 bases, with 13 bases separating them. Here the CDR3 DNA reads TGTGCCAGCACACACTACCCAAGCGAGCAGTACTTC. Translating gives CASTHYPSEQYF.

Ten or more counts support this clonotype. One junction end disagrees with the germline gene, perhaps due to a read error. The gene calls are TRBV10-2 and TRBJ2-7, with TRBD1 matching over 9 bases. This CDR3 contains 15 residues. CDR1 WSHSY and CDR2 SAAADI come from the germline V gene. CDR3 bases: TGCGCCAGCAGTGATGTCGGACAGGGGTCCTCCGAGCAGTACTTC. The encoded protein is CASSDVGQGSSEQYF.